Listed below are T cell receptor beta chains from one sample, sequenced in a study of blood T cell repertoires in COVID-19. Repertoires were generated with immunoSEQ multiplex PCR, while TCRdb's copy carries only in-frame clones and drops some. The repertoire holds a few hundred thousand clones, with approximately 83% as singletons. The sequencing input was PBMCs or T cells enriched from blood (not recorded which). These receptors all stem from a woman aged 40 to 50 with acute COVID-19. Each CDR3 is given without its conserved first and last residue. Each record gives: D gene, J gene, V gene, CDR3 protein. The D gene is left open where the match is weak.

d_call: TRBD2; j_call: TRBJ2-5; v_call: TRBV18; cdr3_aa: ASSTRTSTQETQY
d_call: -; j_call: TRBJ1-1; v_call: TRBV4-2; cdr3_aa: ASSQEGAGVGTEAF
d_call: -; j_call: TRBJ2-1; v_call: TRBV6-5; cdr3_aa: ASWVAGDNEQF
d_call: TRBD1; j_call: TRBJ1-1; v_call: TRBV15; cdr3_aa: ATSGGQGRDTEAF
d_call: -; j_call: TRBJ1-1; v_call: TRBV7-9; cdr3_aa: ASSYAGGGFPEAF
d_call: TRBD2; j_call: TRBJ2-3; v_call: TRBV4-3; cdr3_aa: ASSQEAWEGAEVDTQY
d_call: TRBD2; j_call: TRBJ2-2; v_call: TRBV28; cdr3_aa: ASLTAGRDTGELF
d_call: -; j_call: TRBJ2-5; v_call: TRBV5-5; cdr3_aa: ASSLAARARQETQY
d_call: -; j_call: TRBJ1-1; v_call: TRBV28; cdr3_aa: ASIPGHYTEAF
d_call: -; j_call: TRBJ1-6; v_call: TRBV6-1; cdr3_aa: ASSDEFSYNSPLH
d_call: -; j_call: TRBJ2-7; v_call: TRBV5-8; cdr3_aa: ASRTTWQRVSYEQY
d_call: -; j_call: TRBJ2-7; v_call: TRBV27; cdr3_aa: ASSLEREDTDYEQY